This T cell receptor (beta chain) was captured in a study of cytomegalovirus exposure and HLA in healthy donors. In the study overall: Within the Caucasian-associated ancestry cluster were 81% of the approximately 400 genotyped donors.

CDR1 and CDR2 from the germline V gene are MNHEY and SMNVEV (reference sequence). The CDR3 is 13 amino acids. V was trimmed by 5 bases and J by 4 bases, leaving 11 bases between them. Primers included in the PCR were 60 Vbeta and 13 Jbeta primers. Using immunoSEQ multiplex PCR, the repertoire was profiled, and TCRdb retains in-frame clones only, with some absent. The data contain about 86,000 clones, about 70% of them seen just once; the ten biggest clones take up about 8%. Sequenced: PBMCs. This clonotype was obtained from a man aged 55-75 years in good health and CMV-seronegative. The chain combines TRBV27 with TRBJ1-2; D possibly corresponds to TRBD1 (6 bases). The DNA of the CDR3 is TGTGCCAGCAGTGTTCAGGGGCCCTATGGCTACACCTTC. It encodes CASSVQGPYGYTF.